This TCR beta chain comes out of a study of T cell responses to AZD1222 COVID-19 vaccine. The repertoire was sequenced with immunoSEQ multiplex PCR; TCRdb's copy has only in-frame clones and lacks some. The sample consists of more than 95,000 clones, around 90% of them appearing once. Germline V gives CDR1 ENHRY, CDR2 SYGVKD. The CDR3 loop spans 16 amino acids. Trimming cost V 4 bases and J 4 bases; bases outside gene matches: 5. The source is an adult in good health. This specimen was peripheral blood, taken on day 0 of AZD1222 vaccination. The gene calls are TRBV10-3 and TRBJ2-7; 15 bases are a match to TRBD2. The CDR3 reads CAISGGLAGGTYEQYF. CDR3 in DNA: TGTGCCATCAGTGGGGGACTAGCGGGGGGAACTTACGAGCAGTACTTC.